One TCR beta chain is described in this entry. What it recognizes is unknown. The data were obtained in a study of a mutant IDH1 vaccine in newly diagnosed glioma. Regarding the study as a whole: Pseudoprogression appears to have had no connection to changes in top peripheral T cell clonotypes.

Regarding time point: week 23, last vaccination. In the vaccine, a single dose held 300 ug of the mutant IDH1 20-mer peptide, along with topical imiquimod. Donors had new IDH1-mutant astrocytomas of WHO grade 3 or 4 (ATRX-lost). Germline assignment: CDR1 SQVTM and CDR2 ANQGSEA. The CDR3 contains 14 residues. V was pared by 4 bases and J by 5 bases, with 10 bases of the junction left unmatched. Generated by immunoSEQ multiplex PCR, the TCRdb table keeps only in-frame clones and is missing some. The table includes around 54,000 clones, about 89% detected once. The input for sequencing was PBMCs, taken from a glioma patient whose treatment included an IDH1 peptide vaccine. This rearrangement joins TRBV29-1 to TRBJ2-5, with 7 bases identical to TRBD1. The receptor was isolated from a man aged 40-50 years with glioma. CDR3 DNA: TGCAGCGTTGTAGGGACAGAACGGTGGGAGACCCAGTACTTC. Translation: CSVVGTERWETQYF.